This T cell receptor (beta chain) was obtained from a study of shared clonotypes between healthy human individuals. Study-level points and caveats: Donor clonotype sharing was expected to depend on sequencing depth. Non-shared clonotypes had lower generation probabilities than those shared by all four donors. Blood alone was sampled, and tissue repertoires likely differ.

Per the germline V gene, CDR1 is SGHAT and CDR2 is FQNNGV. After removal of 5 bases from V and 0 bases from J, the junction contained 1 base not matched to a gene. This CDR3 is 16 amino acids long. As concerns this clone: Its antigen is not known.

Researchers ran the assay at a deep level. TCRdb's table, derived via immunoSEQ multiplex PCR, lists solely in-frame clones and lacks some. The sample consists of under 700,000 clones, roughly 95% of them appearing once. Naive CD8 populations comprised CD45RO-negative cells positively selected for CCR7, excluding terminally differentiated effector memory CD45RA+ cells. The receptor was derived from a woman in her 30s in good health. V is TRBV11-2 and J is TRBJ2-1; 13 bases map to TRBD2. The sample comprised naive CD8+ T cells sorted from blood. The CDR3 DNA reads TGTGCCAGCAGCCGGACTAGCGGGAGCTCCTACAATGAGCAGTTCTTC. Protein product: CASSRTSGSSYNEQFF.